This TCR beta chain is drawn from a study of Graves' ophthalmopathy and Graves' hyperthyroidism. Study-wide context: Sampling took place at initial diagnosis, with peripheral blood obtained before any treatment.

TCR beta CDR3 regions were amplified from RNA transcripts. HTBI primers primed a first-round RT-PCR, and a second-round multiplex PCR followed. TCRdb recomputed calls from the multiplex PCR reads with MiXCR, one row per CDR3 protein. In the table there are around 660,000 distinct CDR3 sequences, roughly 41% of which are singletons. From germline, CDR1 is SQVTM and CDR2 ANQGSEA. The CDR3 sequence is 14 residues long. Trimming pared 6 bases from V and 1 base from J, leaving 13 bases between. If patients had other autoimmune diseases, uncontrolled infections, pregnancy or lactation, they were excluded. Diagnosis was based on clinical symptoms, serum thyroxine, TRAb, thyroid ultrasound and orbital computed tomography. PBMCs were density-gradient isolated from roughly 10 ml fresh blood.

Sequenced sample: peripheral blood. V is TRBV29-1 and J is TRBJ2-1; D unclear. This TCR was recovered from an adult man with Graves' ophthalmopathy. The CDR3 loop reads CSVADARSYNEQFF. The CDR3, as DNA: TGCAGCGTGGCGGACGCGAGGTCCTACAATGAGCAGTTCTTC.